The 15 T cell receptor beta chains presented below share a single source sample, sequenced in a study of TIL therapy for anti-PD-1-resistant metastatic lung cancer (TCRdb year 2021). The immunoSEQ v3 hsTCRB kit was used to amplify TCR beta CDR3 regions from genomic DNA through bias-controlled multiplex PCR. As stored in TCRdb, this immuneACCESS dataset retains in-frame rearrangements with V and J assigned. A fraction of the clones does not appear; measured against another copy, unresolved V genes explain less than half of the discrepancy, and the remainder lacks a known reason. The sample table holds more than 45,000 clones, of which around four fifths were seen once. 1.8% of the sample lies in the top ten. The time point label here, explained by the study, means: pre-treatment sample, taken before nivolumab and TIL therapy. This specimen consisted of blood, obtained at baseline. The receptors stem from a person aged 25-85 years with non-small cell lung cancer.

The chain is built from TRBV5-1 and TRBJ2-1; 9 bases align to TRBD2. Trimming took 1 base from V and 1 from J; bases not matched to a gene: 0. CDR3 size: 15 residues. Germline values: CDR1 SGHRS, CDR2 YFSETQ. The CDR3 loop is CASSLTSGSYNEQFF. The DNA of the CDR3 is TGCGCCAGCAGCTTGACTAGCGGGTCCTACAATGAGCAGTTCTTC.

This clone has just a few counts. The V gene is TRBV15, the J gene TRBJ1-5; no clear D gene. CDR1 is LNHNV and CDR2 is YYDKDF in the germline V gene (reference sequence). V lost 4 bases to trimming and J lost 3 bases, with 13 bases between them. The CDR3 is made up of 15 amino acids. CDR3 amino acids: CATSKSRGTNQPQHF. CDR3 coding DNA: TGTGCCACCAGCAAGAGCCGAGGTACCAATCAGCCCCAGCATTTT.

This chain uses TRBV5-1 with TRBJ2-2; D unclear. CDR1 is SGHRS and CDR2 is YFSETQ in the germline V gene. The CDR3 extends over 14 amino acids. V lost 0 bases to trimming and J lost 5 bases, with 8 bases between them. The CDR3 DNA follows: TGCGCCAGCAGCTTGGGGTTCGGAACCGGGGAGCTGTTTTTT. The encoded protein is CASSLGFGTGELFF.

The chain carries TRBV4-3 and TRBJ2-7, with D unclear. This CDR3 has 12 residues. The germline CDR1 and CDR2 sequences are LGHNA and YSLEER. Trimming left V 8 bases short and J 7 bases short, with 15 bases between. The CDR3 protein is CASRDQSGEQYF. The CDR3 DNA sequence: TGCGCCAGCCGTGACCAATCCGGGGAGCAGTACTTC.

The V gene is TRBV18, the J gene TRBJ1-5; maybe TRBD1 (5 bases). This CDR3 has 15 amino acids. Germline CDR1 KGHSH, CDR2 LQKENI. Trimming left V 0 bases short and J 2 bases short, with 8 bases between. The CDR3, as DNA: TGTGCCAGCTCACCACCTTGGGGGGGCAATCAGCCCCAGCATTTT. This translates into CASSPPWGGNQPQHF.

The chain carries TRBV2 and TRBJ2-2; TRBD1 is a possible D gene (5 bases). The germline CDR1 and CDR2 sequences are SNHLY and FYNNEI. V lost 6 bases, J lost 0 bases, and 8 bases lay in between. The CDR3 has 14 residues. CDR3 sequence: CASRNRPNTGELFF. The CDR3 coding sequence is TGTGCCAGCAGGAACAGGCCGAACACCGGGGAGCTGTTTTTT.

The J gene is TRBJ2-3, the V gene TRBV7-2; D is possibly TRBD2 (5 bases). The CDR3 runs to 12 residues. V gave up 1 base and J gave up 8 bases, with 7 bases separating them. The germline CDR1 and CDR2 sequences are SGHTA and FQGNSA. CDR3: CASSLVEGTQYF. The CDR3 DNA follows: TGTGCCAGCAGCTTAGTCGAGGGTACGCAGTATTTT.

V is TRBV4-2 and J is TRBJ1-4; 11 positions agree with TRBD1. The CDR3 is made up of 16 amino acids. Germline trimming cut 4 bases from V and 2 bases from J; bases unmatched to any gene: 3. Germline V lookup: CDR1 LGHNA, CDR2 YNFKEQ. The CDR3 DNA reads TGTGCCAGCAGCCCCTGGACAGGGGGCACTAATGAAAAACTGTTTTTT. Translation gives CASSPWTGGTNEKLFF.

The chain has TRBV6-5 and TRBJ1-1; 7 bases align to TRBD1. The CDR3 sequence is 14 residues long. V shed 2 bases and J 5 bases; nucleotides not matched to a gene: 5. The V gene's germline CDR1 is MNHEY and CDR2 SVGAGI. For the CDR3, the DNA is TGTGCCAGCAGTTACGACAGGGTTAGGACTGAAGCTTTCTTT. This encodes CASSYDRVRTEAFF.

This rearrangement joins TRBV9 to TRBJ2-2; 10 bases fit TRBD1. Per the germline V gene, CDR1 is SGDLS and CDR2 is YYNGEE. The V gene end was trimmed by 3 bases and the J gene end by 6 bases; junction bases not matched to a gene: 2. The CDR3 extends over 14 amino acids. In DNA, the CDR3 is TGTGCCAGCAGCGCGACAGGGGGCTCCGGGGAGCTGTTTTTT. Its protein product is CASSATGGSGELFF.

V usage is TRBV11-3 and J usage is TRBJ2-5; D ambiguous. The CDR3 consists of 14 residues. Germline V lookup: CDR1 SGHNT, CDR2 YENEEA. Trimming shortened V by 5 bases and J by 3 bases, and 13 bases separated the two germline ends. CDR3 DNA sequence: TGTGCCAGCAGCCCCGTGGGGATCAAAGAGACCCAGTACTTC. Translated, it gives CASSPVGIKETQYF.

A few counts support this clone. Other DNA sequences of this sample code for an identical CDR3. This chain connects TRBV28 to TRBJ2-7; 13 positions agree with TRBD2. CDR1 is MDHEN, CDR2 SYDVKM, per germline. The CDR3 consists of 15 residues. V trimming: 5 bases; J trimming: 2 bases; junction bases outside the gene matches: 3. The CDR3 DNA reads TGTGCCAGCAGTCCGGGACTAGCGGGGACCTACGAGCAGTACTTC. Translation: CASSPGLAGTYEQYF.

The chain is built from TRBV4-3 and TRBJ2-4; the match to TRBD1 covers 9 bases. CDR1 is LGHNA, CDR2 YSLEER, per germline. J gave up 3 bases and V 0 bases, and 6 bases lay outside the gene matches. CDR3 size: 17 residues. This CDR3 is CASSQDATGGVKNIQYF. The CDR3 coding sequence is TGCGCCAGCAGCCAAGATGCTACAGGGGGCGTCAAAAACATTCAGTACTTC.

The chain combines TRBV27 with TRBJ1-2; D unclear. V lost 1 base and J 0 bases, leaving 9 bases between the germline ends. The CDR3 runs to 15 residues. Per germline, CDR1 MNHEY and CDR2 SMNVEV (reference sequence). In DNA, the CDR3 is TGTGCCAGCAGTTTATTCTCCTCGGCTAACTATGGCTACACCTTC. Its translation: CASSLFSSANYGYTF.

This clone showed up just a few times. J is TRBJ2-7 and V is TRBV27, with 7 nucleotides matching TRBD2. Per the germline V gene, CDR1 is MNHEY and CDR2 is SMNVEV (reference sequence). This CDR3 contains 13 residues. Trimming at V came to 4 bases and at J to 2 bases, leaving 2 bases not matched to a gene. The CDR3 nucleotides are TGTGCCAGCAGTTCAGCGGGGCCCTACGAGCAGTACTTC. Protein sequence: CASSSAGPYEQYF.